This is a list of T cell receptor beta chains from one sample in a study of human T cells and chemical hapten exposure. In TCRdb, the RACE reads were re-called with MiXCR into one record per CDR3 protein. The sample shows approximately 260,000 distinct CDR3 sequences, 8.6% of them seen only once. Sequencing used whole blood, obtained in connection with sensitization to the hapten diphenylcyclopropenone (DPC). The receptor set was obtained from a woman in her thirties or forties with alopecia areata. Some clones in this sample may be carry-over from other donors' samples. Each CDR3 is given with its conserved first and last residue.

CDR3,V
CASSQGTLGNEQFF,TRBV7-8
CASSLDGREAFF,TRBV5-1
CSVGKTQGPEKLFF,TRBV29-1
CSASDRLTSTDTQYF,TRBV20-1
CASSSQPPNSGANVLTF,TRBV7-2
CSARWPNQETQYF,TRBV20-1
CASSQLGTPDTQYF,TRBV14
CASSKRQGPFSGANVLTF,TRBV21-1
CSASLTGTLYGYTF,TRBV20-1
CASTRGTGGLYNSPLHF,TRBV27
CATSGAGSGNTEAFF,TRBV15
CASSLQGNNEQFF,TRBV5-1
CASSLSGTLSTDTQYF,TRBV5-1
CSVARGPNQPQHF,TRBV29-1
CASSRGWYGYTF,TRBV12-3/TRBV12-4
CASSWGGSLTTDTQYF,TRBV27
CASSYRGHEQYF,TRBV6-5
CASSLEPSGLDVSYNEQFF,TRBV7-8
CASSIPGQGHEQYF,TRBV6-2/TRBV6-3
CASSPTGGRYGYTF,TRBV12-3/TRBV12-4
CASSSYSGRARDEQFF,TRBV6-2/TRBV6-3
CASSFDRVETQYF,TRBV7-9
CASSHPGLRTGELFF,TRBV12-3/TRBV12-4
CSVRYSRAETQYF,TRBV29-1
CASSYEGQAYNEQFF,TRBV6-2/TRBV6-3
CASSPRQGPRSSYNSPLHF,TRBV27